This T cell receptor (beta chain) appears in the sequencing data of a study of blood T cell repertoires in COVID-19. At the level of the study: The study drew acute and convalescent COVID-19 samples from the United States, Italy and Spain. PBMCs, B-cell-depleted T cells, or T cells provided the cDNA or gDNA that made up the material.

The CDR3 sequence is 19 residues long. CDR1 is KGHDR, CDR2 SFDVKD, per germline. Trimming removed 2 bases at V and 0 bases at J, with 19 bases between. Here immunoSEQ multiplex PCR was the method, and the copy in TCRdb shows in-frame clones only, minus some. Among roughly 250,000 clones, approximately 84% were seen once, and the ten largest hold approximately 1.9%. The clonotype originates from a woman of 80 years or more with acute or convalescent COVID-19. The chain couples TRBV24-1 to TRBJ2-1; D perhaps matches TRBD1 (6 bases). The source material was peripheral blood. The DNA for the CDR3 is TGTGCCACCAGTGATTCCACGTATCGACAGGTTAGCTCCTACAATGAGCAGTTCTTC. Its protein is CATSDSTYRQVSSYNEQFF.